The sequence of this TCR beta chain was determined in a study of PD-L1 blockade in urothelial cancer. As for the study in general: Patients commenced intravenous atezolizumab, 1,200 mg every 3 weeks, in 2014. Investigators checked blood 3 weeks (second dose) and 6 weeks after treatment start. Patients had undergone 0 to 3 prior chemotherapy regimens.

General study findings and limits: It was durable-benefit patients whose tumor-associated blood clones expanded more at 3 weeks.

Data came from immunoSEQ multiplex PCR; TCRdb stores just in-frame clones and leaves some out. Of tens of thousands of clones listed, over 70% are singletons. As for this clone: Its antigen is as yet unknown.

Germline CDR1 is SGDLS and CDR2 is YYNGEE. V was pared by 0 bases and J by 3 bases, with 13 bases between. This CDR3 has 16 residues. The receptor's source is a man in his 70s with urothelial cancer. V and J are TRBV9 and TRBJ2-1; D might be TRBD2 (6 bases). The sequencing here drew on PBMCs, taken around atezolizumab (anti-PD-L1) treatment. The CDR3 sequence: CASSVVSGRRYNEQFF. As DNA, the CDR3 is TGTGCCAGCAGCGTAGTAAGCGGGCGACGCTACAATGAGCAGTTCTTC.